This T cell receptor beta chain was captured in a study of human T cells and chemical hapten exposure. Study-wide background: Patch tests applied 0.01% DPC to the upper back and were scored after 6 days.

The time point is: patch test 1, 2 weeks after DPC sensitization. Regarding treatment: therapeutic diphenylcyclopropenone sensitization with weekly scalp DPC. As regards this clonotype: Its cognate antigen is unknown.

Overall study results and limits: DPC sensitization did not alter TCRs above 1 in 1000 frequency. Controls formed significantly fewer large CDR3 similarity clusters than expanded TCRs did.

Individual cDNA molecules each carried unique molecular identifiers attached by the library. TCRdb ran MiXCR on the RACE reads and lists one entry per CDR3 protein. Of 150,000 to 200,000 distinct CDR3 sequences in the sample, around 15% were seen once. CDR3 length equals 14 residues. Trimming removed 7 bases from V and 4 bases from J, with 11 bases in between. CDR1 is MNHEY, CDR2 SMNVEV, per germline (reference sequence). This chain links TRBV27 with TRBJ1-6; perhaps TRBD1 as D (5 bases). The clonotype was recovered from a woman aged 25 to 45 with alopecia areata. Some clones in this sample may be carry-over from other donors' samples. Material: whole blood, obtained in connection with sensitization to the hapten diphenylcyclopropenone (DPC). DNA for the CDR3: TGTGCCAGCATGAGGGGCGGGTATAATTCACCCCTCCACTTT. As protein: CASMRGGYNSPLHF.